The TCR beta chain under discussion was sequenced for a study of T cells in Graves' hyperthyroidism and ophthalmopathy. On the study more broadly: Peripheral blood draws took place at initial diagnosis, ahead of any treatment.

It was RNA transcripts that yielded the amplified TCR beta CDR3 regions. During a first-round RT-PCR of the TCR CDR3, the HTBI primer set was used. TCRdb independently ran MiXCR on the multiplex PCR reads; one entry per CDR3 protein. The table lists fewer than 400,000 distinct CDR3 sequences, around 25% of them singletons. V was pared by 4 bases and J by 4 bases, with 8 bases of the junction left unmatched. Germline CDR1 is SGHVS and CDR2 is FNYEAQ. The CDR3 extends over 16 amino acids. Details on this clonotype: Its antigen is currently unknown.

Study-wide results and caveats: Among clonotypes expanded in thyroid above 0.001, most were also found in blood.

Patients aged 18 to 65 had newly diagnosed hyperthyroidism of under 2 months' duration. Sequenced: blood. This chain links TRBV7-6 with TRBJ1-5; 9 bases align to TRBD1. This clonotype was sampled from a man aged 50-60 years with Graves' hyperthyroidism. This CDR3 reads CASSSTDRGGNQPQHF. CDR3 nucleotides: TGTGCCAGCAGCTCGACGGACAGGGGAGGTAATCAGCCCCAGCATTTT.